This TCR beta chain was identified during a study of blood T cell repertoires in COVID-19. The wider study: Both acute and convalescent COVID-19 samples were obtained from the United States, Italy and Spain. PBMCs, B-cell-depleted T cells, or T cells were the source of the cDNA or gDNA that made up the material.

Authors' processing steps: Estimated nucleated cell counts came from reference gene primer amplification. Clones were sequenced by immunoSEQ multiplex PCR, and TCRdb holds only the in-frame ones, with some missing. Clonal size and the V and J genes are those of that table, whereas D and trimming came from the DNA. This repertoire shows around 120,000 clones, 85% found once; its top ten account for 2.1%. Trimming removed 0 bases from V and 5 bases from J; junction bases left unmatched: 8. Germline V CDR1 and CDR2: SGHNT, YYREEE (reference sequence). CDR3 length equals 16 residues. This TCR was recovered from a human donor in a cohort sampled during active COVID-19. Sequences were obtained from peripheral blood. The J gene is TRBJ2-3, the V gene TRBV5-4; 8 bases agree with TRBD2. The CDR3 DNA follows: TGTGCCAGCAGCTTGGATGCAGCGGGAGCGCGAGATACGCAGTATTTT. It is translated as CASSLDAAGARDTQYF.